The clone carrying this TCR beta chain was counted a few times. What it recognizes is unknown. CDR3 length: 11 residues. With 0 bases removed from V and 10 bases from J, the gap between germline ends came to 7 bases. Germline CDR1 reads DFQATT; CDR2 reads SNEGSKA (reference sequence). Making the TCR beta libraries involved quantitative 5'-RACE with molecular barcodes. TCRdb reprocessed the 5' RACE reads with MiXCR, giving one entry per CDR3 protein. Among some 840,000 distinct CDR3 sequences listed, approximately 12% were seen once. This sample stems from a study of CD8 T cells in ankylosing spondylitis. Overall study findings and caveats: The study identified a TCR beta motif of roughly eight highly homologous variants that appeared characteristic of ankylosing spondylitis blood. Within peripheral blood, clones linked to disease were CD8+ and relatively rare. Certain motif variants had earlier been reported in reactive arthritis synovial fluid and blood. It was reported that disease-linked clones were significantly enriched in matched ankylosing spondylitis synovial fluid.

The TCR originated in a male donor with ankylosing spondylitis. The specimen was blood, either unsorted or a sorted T cell fraction (not recorded which). This chain links TRBV20-1 with TRBJ2-1; D is uncertain. The CDR3 loop reads CSARDRQEQFF. The CDR3, as DNA: TGCAGTGCTAGAGATCGCCAGGAGCAGTTCTTC.